The rows below give T cell receptor beta chains drawn from one sample of a study of response to subunit inactivated influenza vaccine. TCRdb processed the RT-PCR reads anew with MiXCR; each CDR3 protein has one entry. The sample has under 800,000 distinct CDR3 sequences; roughly 13% are singletons. The input for sequencing was PBMCs from blood, taken around two weeks before vaccination. The origin of the receptors is a man aged 50 to 59 who received an inactivated influenza vaccine. The CDR3 runs from the conserved cysteine through the conserved F or W. The D gene is left open where the match is weak. The size entry is marked missing in some rows and otherwise reads once, few, many or a size class.

>14|TRBV13|few|TRBJ2-7|-
TGTGCCAGCAGCTTAGCAGCATCTACCTACGAGCAGTACTTC
CASSLAASTYEQYF
>15|TRBV6-5|few|TRBJ2-5|-
TGTGCCAGCAGTTACCAACAGTACTCGCAAGAGACCCAGTACTTC
CASSYQQYSQETQYF
>14|TRBV4-1|few|TRBJ2-7|-
TGCGCCAGCAGCCAAGATCAGGATACCTACGAGCAGTACTTC
CASSQDQDTYEQYF
>14|TRBV27|few|TRBJ2-1|TRBD2
TGTGCCAGCAGTTTTTACGGGAGGGCCAATGAGCAGTTCTTC
CASSFYGRANEQFF
>14|TRBV5-1|few|TRBJ2-1|-
TGCGCCAGCAGCTTTTCAGGGGCCACCAATGAGCAGTTCTTC
CASSFSGATNEQFF
>13|TRBV12-3/TRBV12-4|-|TRBJ2-7|-
TGTGCCAGCAGTTTTGGGCAGGGTAGCGAGCAGTACTTC
CASSFGQGSEQYF
>13|TRBV3-1|many|TRBJ2-3|-
TGTGCCAGCAGGCGGTCTGGCACAGATACGCAGTATTTT
CASRRSGTDTQYF
>16|TRBV27|-|TRBJ2-3|TRBD1
TGTGCCAGCAGCGCTCGGACAGGTTTTCTTGCAGATACGCAGTATTTT
CASSARTGFLADTQYF
>14|TRBV5-1|few|TRBJ2-7|TRBD1
TGCGCCAGCAGCTTGACAGGGGATTACTACGAGCAGTACTTC
CASSLTGDYYEQYF
>16|TRBV3-1|-|TRBJ1-1|TRBD1
TGTGCCAGCAGCCCTGGGACAGGGGCACGGAACACTGAAGCTTTCTTT
CASSPGTGARNTEAFF
>17|TRBV7-9|-|TRBJ2-3|TRBD2
TGTGCCAGCAGCTTAGCGCGGGAAGCGGGGGGCACAGATACGCAGTATTTT
CASSLAREAGGTDTQYF
>14|TRBV12-3/TRBV12-4|-|TRBJ1-1|-
TGTGCCAGCAGGCTTACGGGGCGGGACACTGAAGCTTTCTTT
CASRLTGRDTEAFF
>13|TRBV7-9|many|TRBJ2-3|-
TGTGCCAGCAGCCCGATGAGCACAGATACGCAGTATTTT
CASSPMSTDTQYF
>14|TRBV5-4|-|TRBJ2-3|TRBD2
TGTGCCAGCACTGCCGGGGGGGCAGCAGATACGCAGTATTTT
CASTAGGAADTQYF
>14|TRBV6-1|-|TRBJ2-7|-
TGTGCCAGCAGTCCCACCCCGGACACCTACGAGCAGTACTTC
CASSPTPDTYEQYF
>14|TRBV6-2/TRBV6-3|few|TRBJ2-1|TRBD2
TGTGCCAGCAGCGGACTAGCGGGTACCCATGAGCAGTTCTTC
CASSGLAGTHEQFF
>11|TRBV7-2|-|TRBJ2-7|-
TGTGCCAGCAGCGCCCATTACGAGCAGTACTTC
CASSAHYEQYF
>12|TRBV21-1|few|TRBJ1-5|-
TGTGCCAGCAGCAAAGCTGGGGAGCCCCAGCATTTT
CASSKAGEPQHF
>14|TRBV20-1|-|TRBJ2-5|-
TGCAGTGCTAGAGATTGGGGGGATTTGGAGACCCAGTACTTC
CSARDWGDLETQYF
>13|TRBV5-1|many|TRBJ2-1|-
TGCGCCAGCAGCTTGGAAGTAAATAATGAGCAGTTCTTC
CASSLEVNNEQFF